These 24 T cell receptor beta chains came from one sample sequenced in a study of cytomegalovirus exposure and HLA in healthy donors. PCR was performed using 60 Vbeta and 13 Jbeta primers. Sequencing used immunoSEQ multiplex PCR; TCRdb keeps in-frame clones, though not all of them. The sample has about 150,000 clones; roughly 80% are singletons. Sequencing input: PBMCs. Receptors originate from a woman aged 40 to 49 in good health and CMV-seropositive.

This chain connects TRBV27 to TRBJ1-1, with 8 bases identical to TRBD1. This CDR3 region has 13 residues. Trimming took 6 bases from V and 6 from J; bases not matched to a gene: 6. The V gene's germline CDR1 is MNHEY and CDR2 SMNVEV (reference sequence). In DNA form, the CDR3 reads TGTGCCAGCAGGCGATCACAGGGGGCTGAAGCTTTCTTT. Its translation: CASRRSQGAEAFF.

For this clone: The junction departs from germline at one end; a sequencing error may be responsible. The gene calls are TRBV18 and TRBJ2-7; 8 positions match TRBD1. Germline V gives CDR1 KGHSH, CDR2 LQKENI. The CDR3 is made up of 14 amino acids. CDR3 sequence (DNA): TGTGCCAGCTCTCCACAGGGGGTCGCCTACGAGCAGTACTTC. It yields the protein CASSPQGVAYEQYF.

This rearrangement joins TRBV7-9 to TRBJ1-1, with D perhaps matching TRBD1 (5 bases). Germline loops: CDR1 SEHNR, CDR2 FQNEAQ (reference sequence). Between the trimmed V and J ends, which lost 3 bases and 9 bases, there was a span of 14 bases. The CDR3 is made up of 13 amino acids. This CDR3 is CASSLQGGEKAFF. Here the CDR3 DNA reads TGTGCCAGCAGCTTGCAGGGTGGCGAAAAAGCTTTCTTT.

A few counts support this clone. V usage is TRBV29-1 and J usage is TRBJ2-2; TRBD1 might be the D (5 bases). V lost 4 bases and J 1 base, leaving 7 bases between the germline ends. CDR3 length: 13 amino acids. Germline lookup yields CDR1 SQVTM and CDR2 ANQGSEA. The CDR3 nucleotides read TGCAGCGTTGCAGGGCGGAACACCGGGGAGCTGTTTTTT. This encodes CSVAGRNTGELFF.

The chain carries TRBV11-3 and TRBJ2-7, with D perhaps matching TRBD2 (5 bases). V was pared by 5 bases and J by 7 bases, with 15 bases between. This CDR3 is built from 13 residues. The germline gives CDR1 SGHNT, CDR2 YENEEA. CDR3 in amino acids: CASSRFGETEQYF. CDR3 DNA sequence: TGTGCCAGCAGCCGTTTCGGGGAGACAGAGCAGTACTTC.

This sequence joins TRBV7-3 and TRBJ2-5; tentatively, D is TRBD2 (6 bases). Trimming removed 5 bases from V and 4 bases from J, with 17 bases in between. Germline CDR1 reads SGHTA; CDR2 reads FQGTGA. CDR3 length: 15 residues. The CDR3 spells CASSDGGRGRETQYF. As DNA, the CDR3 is TGTGCCAGCAGCGACGGAGGGCGGGGTCGAGAGACCCAGTACTTC.

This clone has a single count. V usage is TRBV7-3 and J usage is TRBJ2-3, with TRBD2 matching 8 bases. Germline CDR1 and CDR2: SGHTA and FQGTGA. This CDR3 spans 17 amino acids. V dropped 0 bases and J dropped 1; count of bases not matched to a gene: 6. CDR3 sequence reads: CASSLTGVGLGTDTQYF. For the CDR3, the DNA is TGTGCCAGCAGCTTAACAGGTGTGGGACTAGGCACAGATACGCAGTATTTT. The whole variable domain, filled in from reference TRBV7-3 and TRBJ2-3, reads GAGVSQTPSNKVTEKGKYVELRCDPISGHTALYWYRQSLGQGPEFLIYFQGTGAADDSGLPNDRFFAVRPEGSVSTLKIQRTERGDSAVYLCASSLTGVGLGTDTQYFGPGTRLTVL.

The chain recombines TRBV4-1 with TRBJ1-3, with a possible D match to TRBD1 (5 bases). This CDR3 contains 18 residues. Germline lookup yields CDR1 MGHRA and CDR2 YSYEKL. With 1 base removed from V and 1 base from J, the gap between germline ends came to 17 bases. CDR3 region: CASSQAGSQGSSGNTIYF. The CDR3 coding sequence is TGCGCCAGCAGCCAAGCCGGTTCGCAGGGAAGTTCTGGAAACACCATATATTTT.

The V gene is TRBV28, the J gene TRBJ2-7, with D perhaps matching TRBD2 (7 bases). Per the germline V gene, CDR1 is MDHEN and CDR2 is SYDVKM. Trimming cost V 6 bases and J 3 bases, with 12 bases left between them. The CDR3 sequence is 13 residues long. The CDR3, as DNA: TGTGCCAGCAGCAAGAGGGGGGGCTACGAGCAGTACTTC. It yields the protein CASSKRGGYEQYF. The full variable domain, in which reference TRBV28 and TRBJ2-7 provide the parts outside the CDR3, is DVKVTQSSRYLVKRTGEKVFLECVQDMDHENMFWYRQDPGLGLRLIYFSYDVKMKEKGDIPEGYSVSREKKERFSLILESASTNQTSMYLCASSKRGGYEQYFGPGTRLTVT.

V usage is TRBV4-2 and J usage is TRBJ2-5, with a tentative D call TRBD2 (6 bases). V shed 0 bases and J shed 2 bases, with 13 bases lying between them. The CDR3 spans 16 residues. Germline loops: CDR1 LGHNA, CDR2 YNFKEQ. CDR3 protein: CASSQDWAGGQETQYF. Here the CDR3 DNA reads TGTGCCAGCAGCCAAGATTGGGCCGGGGGACAAGAGACCCAGTACTTC.

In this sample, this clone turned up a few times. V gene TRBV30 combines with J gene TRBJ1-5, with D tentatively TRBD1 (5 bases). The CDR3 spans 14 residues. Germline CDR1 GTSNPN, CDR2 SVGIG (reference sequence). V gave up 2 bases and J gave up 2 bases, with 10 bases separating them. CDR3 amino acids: CAWSMGGGNQPQHF. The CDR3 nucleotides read TGTGCCTGGAGTATGGGAGGGGGCAATCAGCCCCAGCATTTT.

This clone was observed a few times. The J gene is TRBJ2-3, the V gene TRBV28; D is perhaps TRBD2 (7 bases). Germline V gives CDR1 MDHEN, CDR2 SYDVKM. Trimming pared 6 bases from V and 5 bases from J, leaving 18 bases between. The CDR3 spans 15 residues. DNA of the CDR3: TGTGCCAGCAGACTCGTGGACAGCGGGATAGATACGCAGTATTTT. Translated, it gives CASRLVDSGIDTQYF.

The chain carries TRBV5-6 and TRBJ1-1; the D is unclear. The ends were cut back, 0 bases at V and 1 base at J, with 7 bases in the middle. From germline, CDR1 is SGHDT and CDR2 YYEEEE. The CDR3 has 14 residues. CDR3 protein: CASSLGQANTEAFF. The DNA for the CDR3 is TGTGCCAGCAGCTTGGGGCAGGCGAACACTGAAGCTTTCTTT. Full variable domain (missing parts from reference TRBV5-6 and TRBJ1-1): DAGVTQSPTHLIKTRGQQVTLRCSPKSGHDTVSWYQQALGQGPQFIFQYYEEEERQRGNFPDRFSGHQFPNYSSELNVNALLLGDSALYLCASSLGQANTEAFFGQGTRLTVV.

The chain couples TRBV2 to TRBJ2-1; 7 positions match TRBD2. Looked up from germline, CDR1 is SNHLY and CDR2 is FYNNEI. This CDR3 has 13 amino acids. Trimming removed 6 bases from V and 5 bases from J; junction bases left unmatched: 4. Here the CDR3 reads CASRERDHNEQFF. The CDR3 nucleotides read TGTGCCAGCAGGGAGCGGGATCACAATGAGCAGTTCTTC.

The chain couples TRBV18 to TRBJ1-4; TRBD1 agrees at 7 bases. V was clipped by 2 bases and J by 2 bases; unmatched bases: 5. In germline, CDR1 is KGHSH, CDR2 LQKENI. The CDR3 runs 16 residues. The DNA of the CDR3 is TGTGCCAGCTCACCATTGACAGGGAGCACTAATGAAAAACTGTTTTTT. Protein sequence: CASSPLTGSTNEKLFF.

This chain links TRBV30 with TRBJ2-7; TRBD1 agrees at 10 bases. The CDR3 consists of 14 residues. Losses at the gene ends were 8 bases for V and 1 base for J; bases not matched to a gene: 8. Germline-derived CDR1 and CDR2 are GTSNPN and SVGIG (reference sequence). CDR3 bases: TGTGCCCTGGCCTCGGACAGGGGGTCCTACGAGCAGTACTTC. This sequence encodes CALASDRGSYEQYF. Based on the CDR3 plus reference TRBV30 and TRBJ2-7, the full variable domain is SQTIHQWPATLVQPVGSPLSLECTVEGTSNPNLYWYRQAAGRGLQLLFYSVGIGQISSEVPQNLSASRPQDRQFILSSKKLLLSDSGFYLCALASDRGSYEQYFGPGTRLTVT.

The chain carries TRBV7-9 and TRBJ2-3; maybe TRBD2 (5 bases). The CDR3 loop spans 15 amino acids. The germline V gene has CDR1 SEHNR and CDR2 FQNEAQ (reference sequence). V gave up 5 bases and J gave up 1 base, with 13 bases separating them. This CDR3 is CASSTTSGGTDTQYF. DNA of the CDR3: TGTGCCAGCAGCACAACTAGTGGGGGCACAGATACGCAGTATTTT.

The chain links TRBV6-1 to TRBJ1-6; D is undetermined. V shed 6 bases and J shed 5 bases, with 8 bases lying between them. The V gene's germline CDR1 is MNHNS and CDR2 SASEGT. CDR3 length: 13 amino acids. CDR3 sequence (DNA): TGTGCCAGCAGAGATACTCATAATTCACCCCTCCACTTT. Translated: CASRDTHNSPLHF.

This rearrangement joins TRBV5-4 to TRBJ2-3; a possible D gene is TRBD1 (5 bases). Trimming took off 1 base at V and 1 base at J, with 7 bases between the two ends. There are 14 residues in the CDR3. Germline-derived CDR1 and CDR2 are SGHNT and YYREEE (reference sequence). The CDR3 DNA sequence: TGTGCCAGCAGCTTGCAGGGCGGCACAGATACGCAGTATTTT. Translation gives CASSLQGGTDTQYF. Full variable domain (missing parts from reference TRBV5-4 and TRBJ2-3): ETGVTQSPTHLIKTRGQQVTLRCSSQSGHNTVSWYQQALGQGPQFIFQYYREEENGRGNFPPRFSGLQFPNYSSELNVNALELDDSALYLCASSLQGGTDTQYFGPGTRLTVL.

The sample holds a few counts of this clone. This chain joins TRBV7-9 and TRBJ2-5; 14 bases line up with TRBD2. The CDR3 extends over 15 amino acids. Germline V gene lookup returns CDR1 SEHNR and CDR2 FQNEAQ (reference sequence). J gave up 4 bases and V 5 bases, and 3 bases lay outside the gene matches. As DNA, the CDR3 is TGTGCCAGCAGCGGACTAGCGGGGGGATCAGAGACCCAGTACTTC. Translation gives CASSGLAGGSETQYF.

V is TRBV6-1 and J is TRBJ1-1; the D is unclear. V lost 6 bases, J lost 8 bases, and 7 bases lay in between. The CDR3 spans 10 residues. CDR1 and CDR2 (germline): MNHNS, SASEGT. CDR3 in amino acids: CASSQLEAFF. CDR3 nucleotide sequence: TGTGCCAGCAGCCAACTGGAAGCTTTCTTT.

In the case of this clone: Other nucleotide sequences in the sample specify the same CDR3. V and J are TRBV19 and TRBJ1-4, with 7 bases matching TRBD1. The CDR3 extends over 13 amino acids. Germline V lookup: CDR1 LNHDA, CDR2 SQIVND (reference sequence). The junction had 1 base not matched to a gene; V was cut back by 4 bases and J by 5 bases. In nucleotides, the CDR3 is TGTGCCAGTAGTACAGGGGGAAATGAAAAACTGTTTTTT. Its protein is CASSTGGNEKLFF.

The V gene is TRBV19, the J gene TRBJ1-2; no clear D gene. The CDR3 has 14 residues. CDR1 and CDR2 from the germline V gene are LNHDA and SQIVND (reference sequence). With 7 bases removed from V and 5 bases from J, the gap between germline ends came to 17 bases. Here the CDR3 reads CASTRLSGSYGYTF. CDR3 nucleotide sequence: TGTGCCAGTACCCGCCTGTCGGGGTCGTATGGCTACACCTTC.

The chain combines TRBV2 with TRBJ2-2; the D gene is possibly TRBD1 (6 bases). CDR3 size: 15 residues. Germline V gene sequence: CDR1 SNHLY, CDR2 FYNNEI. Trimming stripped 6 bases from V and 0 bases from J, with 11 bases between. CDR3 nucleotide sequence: TGTGCCAGCAGGGGACAAGGTTCGAACACCGGGGAGCTGTTTTTT. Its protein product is CASRGQGSNTGELFF.